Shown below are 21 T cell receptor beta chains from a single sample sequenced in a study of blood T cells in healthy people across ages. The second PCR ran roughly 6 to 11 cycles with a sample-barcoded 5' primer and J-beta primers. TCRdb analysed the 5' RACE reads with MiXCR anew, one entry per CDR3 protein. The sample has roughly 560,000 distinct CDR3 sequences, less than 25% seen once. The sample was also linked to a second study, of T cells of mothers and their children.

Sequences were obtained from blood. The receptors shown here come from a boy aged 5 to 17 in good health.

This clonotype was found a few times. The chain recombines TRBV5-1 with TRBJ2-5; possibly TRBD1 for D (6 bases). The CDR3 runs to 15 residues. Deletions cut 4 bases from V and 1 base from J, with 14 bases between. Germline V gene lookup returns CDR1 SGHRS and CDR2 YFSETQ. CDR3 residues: CASSAPGQIQETQYF. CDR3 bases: TGCGCCAGCAGCGCACCCGGACAGATCCAAGAGACCCAGTACTTC.

CDR3 bases: TGCAGTGCTTTAGCGGGGTTGGGCAATGAGCAGTTCTTC. It is translated as CSALAGLGNEQFF. The chain has TRBV20-1 and TRBJ2-1; 8 bases align to TRBD2. The junction had 6 bases not matched to a gene; V was cut back by 5 bases and J by 6 bases. CDR1 is DFQATT, CDR2 SNEGSKA, per germline (reference sequence). This CDR3 comprises 13 residues.

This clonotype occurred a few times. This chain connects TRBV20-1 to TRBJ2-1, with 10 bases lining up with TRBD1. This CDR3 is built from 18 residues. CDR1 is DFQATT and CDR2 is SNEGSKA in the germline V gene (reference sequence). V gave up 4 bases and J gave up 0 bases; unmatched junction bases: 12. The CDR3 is CSAKGTGARYSSYNEQFF. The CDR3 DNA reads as TGCAGTGCTAAGGGGACAGGGGCCAGATATAGCTCCTACAATGAGCAGTTCTTC.

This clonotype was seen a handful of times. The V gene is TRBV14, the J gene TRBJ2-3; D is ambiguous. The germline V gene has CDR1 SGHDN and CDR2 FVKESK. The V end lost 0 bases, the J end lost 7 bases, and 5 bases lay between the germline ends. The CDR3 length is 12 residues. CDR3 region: CASSQDLNTQYF. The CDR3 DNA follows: TGTGCCAGCAGCCAAGACCTAAATACGCAGTATTTT.

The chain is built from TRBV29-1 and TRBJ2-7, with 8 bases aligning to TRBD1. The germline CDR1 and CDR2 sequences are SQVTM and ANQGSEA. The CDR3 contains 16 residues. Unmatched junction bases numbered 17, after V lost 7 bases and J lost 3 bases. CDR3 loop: CSAVAPGQGAIYEQYF. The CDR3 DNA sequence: TGCAGCGCTGTTGCCCCCGGACAGGGAGCAATCTACGAGCAGTACTTC.

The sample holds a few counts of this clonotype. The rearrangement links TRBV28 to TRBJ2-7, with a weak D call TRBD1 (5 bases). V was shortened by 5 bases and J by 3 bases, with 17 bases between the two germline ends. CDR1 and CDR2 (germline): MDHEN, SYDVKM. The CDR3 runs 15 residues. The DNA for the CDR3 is TGTGCCAGCAGTCAACAGGTGGGGAAGGTCTACGAGCAGTACTTC. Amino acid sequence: CASSQQVGKVYEQYF.

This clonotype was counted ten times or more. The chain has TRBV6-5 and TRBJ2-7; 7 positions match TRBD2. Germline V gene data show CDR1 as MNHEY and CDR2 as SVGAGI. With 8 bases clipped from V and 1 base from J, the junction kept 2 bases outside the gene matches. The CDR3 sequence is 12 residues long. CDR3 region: CASRGLSYEQYF. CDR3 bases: TGTGCCAGCCGGGGACTATCCTACGAGCAGTACTTC.

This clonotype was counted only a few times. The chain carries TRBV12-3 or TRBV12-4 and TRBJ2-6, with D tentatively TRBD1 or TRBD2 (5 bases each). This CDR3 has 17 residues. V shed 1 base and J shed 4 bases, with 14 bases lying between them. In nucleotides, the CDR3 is TGTGCCAGCAGTTTAGGTCGGGGCATAACCGGGGCCAACGTCCTGACTTTC. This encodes CASSLGRGITGANVLTF.

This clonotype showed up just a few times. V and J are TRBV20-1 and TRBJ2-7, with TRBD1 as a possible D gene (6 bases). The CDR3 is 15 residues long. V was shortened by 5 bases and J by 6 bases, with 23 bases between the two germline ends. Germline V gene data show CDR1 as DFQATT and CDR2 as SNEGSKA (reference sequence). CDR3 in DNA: TGCAGTGCTGGGGGTCTATGGGGGACACCCTCCGAGCAGTACTTC. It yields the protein CSAGGLWGTPSEQYF.

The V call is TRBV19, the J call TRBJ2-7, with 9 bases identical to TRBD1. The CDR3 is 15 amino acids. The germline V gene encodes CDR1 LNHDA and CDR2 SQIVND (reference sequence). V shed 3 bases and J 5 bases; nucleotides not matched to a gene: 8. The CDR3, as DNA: TGTGCCAGTAGTATCATGGGACAGGGTCTTCACGAGCAGTACTTC. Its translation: CASSIMGQGLHEQYF.

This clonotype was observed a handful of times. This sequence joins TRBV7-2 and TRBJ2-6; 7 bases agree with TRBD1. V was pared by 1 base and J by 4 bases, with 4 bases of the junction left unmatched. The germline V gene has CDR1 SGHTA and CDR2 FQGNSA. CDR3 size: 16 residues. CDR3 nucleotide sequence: TGTGCCAGCAGCTTAGTACAGGGGCCGGGGGCCAACGTCCTGACTTTC. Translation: CASSLVQGPGANVLTF.

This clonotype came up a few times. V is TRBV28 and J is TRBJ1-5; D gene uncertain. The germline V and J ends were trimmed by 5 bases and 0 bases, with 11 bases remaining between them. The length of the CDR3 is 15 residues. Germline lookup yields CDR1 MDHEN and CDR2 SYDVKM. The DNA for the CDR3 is TGTGCCAGCAGTCCAAGACTGACTAGCAATCAGCCCCAGCATTTT. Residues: CASSPRLTSNQPQHF.

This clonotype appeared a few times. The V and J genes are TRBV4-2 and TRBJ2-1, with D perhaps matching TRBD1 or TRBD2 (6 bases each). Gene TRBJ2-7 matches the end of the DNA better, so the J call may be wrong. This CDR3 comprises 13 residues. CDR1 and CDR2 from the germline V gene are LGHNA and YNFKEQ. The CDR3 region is CASSAIEGGEQYF. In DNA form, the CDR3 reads TGTGCCAGCAGCGCCATCGAGGGGGGCGAGCAGTACTTC.

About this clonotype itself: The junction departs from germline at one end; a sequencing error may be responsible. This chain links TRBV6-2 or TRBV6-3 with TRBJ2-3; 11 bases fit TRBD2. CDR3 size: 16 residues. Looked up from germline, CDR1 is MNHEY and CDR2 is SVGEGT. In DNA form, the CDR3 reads TGTGCCAGCAGCCCGATTAGCGGGAGGGCCGCAGATACGCAATATTTT. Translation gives CASSPISGRAADTQYF.

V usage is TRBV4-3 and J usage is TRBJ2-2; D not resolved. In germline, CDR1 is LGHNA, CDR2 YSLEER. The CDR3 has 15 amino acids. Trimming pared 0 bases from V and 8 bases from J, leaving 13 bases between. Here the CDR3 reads CASSQDQPGLGELFF. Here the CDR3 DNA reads TGCGCCAGCAGCCAAGATCAGCCCGGCCTAGGGGAGCTGTTTTTT.

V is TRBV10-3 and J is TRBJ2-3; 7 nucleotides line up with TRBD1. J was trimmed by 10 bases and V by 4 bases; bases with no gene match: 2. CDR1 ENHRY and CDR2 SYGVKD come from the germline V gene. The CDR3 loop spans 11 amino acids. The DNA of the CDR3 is TGTGCCATCAGTGGACAGGGTGCGCAGTATTTT. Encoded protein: CAISGQGAQYF.

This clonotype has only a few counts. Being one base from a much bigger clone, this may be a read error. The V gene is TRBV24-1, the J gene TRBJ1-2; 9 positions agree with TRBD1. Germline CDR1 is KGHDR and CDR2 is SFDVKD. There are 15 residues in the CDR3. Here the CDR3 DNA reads TGTGTCACCAGTGACAGTAACAGGGGGCAGAATGGCTACACCTTC. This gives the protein CVTSDSNRGQNGYTF.

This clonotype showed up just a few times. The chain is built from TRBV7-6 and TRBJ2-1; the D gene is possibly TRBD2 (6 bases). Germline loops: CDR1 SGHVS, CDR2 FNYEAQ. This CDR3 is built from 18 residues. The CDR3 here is CASGPLLVESSSYNEQFF. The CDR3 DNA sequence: TGTGCTAGCGGTCCCCTGTTGGTAGAATCGAGCTCCTACAATGAGCAGTTCTTC.

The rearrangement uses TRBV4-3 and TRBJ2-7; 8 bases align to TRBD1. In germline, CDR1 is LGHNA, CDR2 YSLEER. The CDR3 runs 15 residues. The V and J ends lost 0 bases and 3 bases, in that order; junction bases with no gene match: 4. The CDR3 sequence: CASSQERGTGYEQYF. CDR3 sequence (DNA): TGCGCCAGCAGCCAAGAACGTGGGACAGGCTACGAGCAGTACTTC.

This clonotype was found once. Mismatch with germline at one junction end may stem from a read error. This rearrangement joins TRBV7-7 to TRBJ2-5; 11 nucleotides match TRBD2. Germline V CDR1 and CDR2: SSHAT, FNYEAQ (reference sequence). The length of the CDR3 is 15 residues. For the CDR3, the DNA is TGTGCTAGCAGCCTGCTGGGACTAGCGGAAGAGACCCAGTACTTC. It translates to CASSLLGLAEETQYF.

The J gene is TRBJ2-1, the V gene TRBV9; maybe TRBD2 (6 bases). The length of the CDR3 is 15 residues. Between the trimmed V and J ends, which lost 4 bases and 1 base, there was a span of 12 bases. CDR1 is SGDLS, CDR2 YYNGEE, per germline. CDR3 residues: CASSPQGGSYNEQFF. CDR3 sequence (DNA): TGTGCCAGCAGCCCCCAGGGAGGATCCTACAATGAGCAGTTCTTC.